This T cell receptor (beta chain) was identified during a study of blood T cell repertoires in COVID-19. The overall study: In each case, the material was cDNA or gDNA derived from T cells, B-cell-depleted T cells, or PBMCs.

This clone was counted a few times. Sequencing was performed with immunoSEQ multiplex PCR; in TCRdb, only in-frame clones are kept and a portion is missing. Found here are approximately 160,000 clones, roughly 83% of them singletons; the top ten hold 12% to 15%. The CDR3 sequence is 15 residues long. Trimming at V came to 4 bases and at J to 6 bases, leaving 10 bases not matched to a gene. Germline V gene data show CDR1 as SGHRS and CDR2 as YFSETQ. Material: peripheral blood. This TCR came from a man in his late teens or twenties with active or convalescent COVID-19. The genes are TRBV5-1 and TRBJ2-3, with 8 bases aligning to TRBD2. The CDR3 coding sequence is TGCGCCAGCAGCGGTCTCGGGAGGGCCACCGATACGCAGTATTTT. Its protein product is CASSGLGRATDTQYF.